The sequence of this T cell receptor (beta chain) was determined in a study of T cell responses to AZD1222 COVID-19 vaccine. Study-wide background: Samples with a second dose at about 4 or about 12 weeks were pooled together. Study-wide points: Regions 160-218 and 743-854 dominated among vaccine-associated CD4 TCRs spanning spike. Close to half of spike-specific TCRs reportedly recognize unmutated variant regions. The study sampled repertoires only after the peak T cell response.

The assay was immunoSEQ multiplex PCR, and TCRdb's table has in-frame clones only and misses some. The table has about 190,000 clones, approximately 94% seen once. Germline V gene lookup returns CDR1 SNHLY and CDR2 FYNNEI. This CDR3 has 16 amino acids. The V end was cut by 1 base, the J end by 0 bases, with 10 bases between. This clone was detected only once. What it binds is not known. Sequenced material: peripheral blood, taken on day 0 of AZD1222 vaccination. The rearrangement uses TRBV2 and TRBJ1-5; possible D gene TRBD1, 5 bases. The TCR was taken from an adult in good health. This CDR3 reads CASSEVTGNSNQPQHF. The CDR3, as DNA: TGTGCCAGCAGTGAAGTAACAGGCAATAGCAATCAGCCCCAGCATTTT.